This T cell receptor (beta chain) was obtained from a study of shared clonotypes between healthy human individuals. V lost 0 bases, J lost 3 bases, and 3 bases stayed unmatched. Germline lookup yields CDR1 LGHNA and CDR2 YNFKEQ. This CDR3 region has 16 residues. A CD45RA-negative memory subset and a CD45RA+ naive subset were separated from the CD4+ cells. Generated by immunoSEQ multiplex PCR, the TCRdb table keeps only in-frame clones and is missing some. The table includes about 360,000 clones, over 70% detected once. Sequenced sample: memory CD4+ T cells sorted from blood. Subset reported: CD45RA-negative fraction. The TCR was taken from a man aged 25-45 years in good health. This sequence joins TRBV4-2 and TRBJ2-3; 10 bases agree with TRBD2. This CDR3 is CASSQEGSGRTDTQYF. The CDR3 DNA reads TGTGCCAGCAGCCAAGAGGGTAGCGGGAGGACAGATACGCAGTATTTT.